The 9 T cell receptor beta chains reported below all come from one sample, sequenced in a study of T cell clonality in common variable immunodeficiency. Only in-frame clones appear in the TCRdb table, and some are missing; sequencing was by immunoSEQ multiplex PCR. This sample has some 64,000 clones and no singletons, with about 1.5% in the ten largest. The sequencing sample was made of peripheral blood mononuclear cells. The receptor set was obtained from a person between 18 and 75 years old in good health.

This clone was recorded at least ten times. The read gets to within 3 residues of the CDR3 end, and the germline J gene fills in the rest. The V gene is TRBV2, the J gene TRBJ2-7; D perhaps matches TRBD1 (7 bases). Trimming stripped 11 bases from V and 2 bases from J, with 22 bases between. The length of the CDR3 is 15 residues. Germline V gives CDR1 SNHLY, CDR2 FYNNEI. The CDR3 here is CAGAGQRILTYEQYF. CDR3 DNA, as far as it was read: TGTGCCGGGGCGGGACAGCGGATACTAACCTACGAG.

This clone was picked up many times. Read data end 3 residues before the CDR3 end; the end is taken from the germline J gene. The chain combines TRBV18 with TRBJ2-7; 7 nucleotides align to TRBD1. The CDR3 spans 14 residues. V lost 4 bases and J lost 2; bases outside the gene matches: 5. Germline V gene sequence: CDR1 KGHSH, CDR2 LQKENI. The CDR3 spells CASSQTGETYEQYF. Partial CDR3 DNA: TGTGCCAGCTCACAAACAGGGGAGACCTACGAG.

Ten or more counts support this clone. The observed sequence ends 3 residues before the CDR3 terminus, with the missing tail filled in from the germline J gene. The J gene is TRBJ2-1, the V gene TRBV7-2; D remains ambiguous. There are 11 residues in the CDR3. Germline loops: CDR1 SGHTA, CDR2 FQGNSA. V was pared by 3 bases and J by 7 bases, with 4 bases between. The chain's CDR3 is CASSFGNEQFF. CDR3 DNA, as far as it was read: TGTGCCAGCAGCTTCGGGAATGAG. The complete variable domain, with remaining parts taken from reference TRBV7-2 and TRBJ2-1, reads GAGVSQSPSNKVTEKGKDVELRCDPISGHTALYWYRQSLGQGLEFLIYFQGNSAPDKSGLPSDRFSAERTGGSVSTLTIQRTQQEDSAVYLCASSFGNEQFFGPGTRLTVL.

This clone has at least ten counts. The read gets to within 3 residues of the CDR3 end, and the germline J gene fills in the rest. This rearrangement joins TRBV29-1 to TRBJ1-1; no clear D gene. The CDR3 is made up of 13 amino acids. The germline gives CDR1 SQVTM, CDR2 ANQGSEA. With 1 base removed from V and 3 bases from J, the gap between germline ends came to 9 bases. The sequenced part of the CDR3 DNA is TGCAGCGTTGAAGGTCGGGTCCACACTGAA. It translates to CSVEGRVHTE. The CDR3 in its entirety is CSVEGRVHTEAFF.

This clone has at least ten counts. The read comes to an end 3 residues before the CDR3 does, leaving the germline J gene to fill in the end. The chain links TRBV10-1 to TRBJ2-4; D is unresolved. CDR3 length equals 14 residues. The V end was cut by 3 bases, the J end by 3 bases, with 9 bases between. Per the germline V gene, CDR1 is WNHNN and CDR2 is SYGVQD (reference sequence). CDR3 DNA, as far as it was read: TGCGCCAGCAGTGAAAGAAGAGGCAAAAACATT. Its translation is CASSERRGKNI. The full CDR3 sequence reads CASSERRGKNIQYF.

This clone was observed at least ten times. The part of the CDR3 DNA that was read is TGCGCCAGCAGTGTGCTAGCGGGGGCGTCATCCTACAATGAG. Encoded protein: CASSVLAGASSYNE. The complete CDR3 reads CASSVLAGASSYNEQFF. The chain couples TRBV10-1 to TRBJ2-1, with TRBD2 identical over 10 bases. The CDR3 end is not reached by the read, which stops 3 residues before it; the germline J gene fills it in. The CDR3 spans 17 residues. CDR1 and CDR2 (germline): WNHNN, SYGVQD (reference sequence). V trimming: 4 bases; J trimming: 1 base; junction bases outside the gene matches: 7.

This clone was observed many times. The observed sequence ends 3 residues before the CDR3 terminus, with the missing tail filled in from the germline J gene. The rearrangement joins TRBV27 to TRBJ2-7, with 11 bases that match TRBD2. The CDR3 runs 17 residues. Trimming at V came to 7 bases and at J to 0 bases, leaving 11 bases not matched to a gene. Germline V gene data show CDR1 as MNHEY and CDR2 as SMNVEV (reference sequence). The CDR3 is CASNNIGTSGYSYEQYF. The sequenced part of the CDR3 DNA is TGTGCCAGCAATAACATTGGGACTAGCGGATACTCCTACGAG.

This clone has at least ten counts. The CDR3 is cut off 3 residues early in the read; its end comes from the germline J gene. This sequence joins TRBV5-1 and TRBJ1-6; 7 nucleotides align to TRBD1. In germline, CDR1 is SGHRS, CDR2 YFSETQ. This CDR3 has 15 residues. V dropped 4 bases and J dropped 8; count of bases not matched to a gene: 9. Incomplete CDR3 DNA: TGCGCCAGCAGCGCAGTACAGGGGTCGGATTCACCC. This gives the protein CASSAVQGSDSP. The whole CDR3 is CASSAVQGSDSPLHF.

This clone has ten or more counts. The sequenced fragment ends 3 residues before the CDR3 boundary, so the rest is inferred from the germline J gene. This chain connects TRBV11-1 to TRBJ2-4; 7 nucleotides match TRBD1. Germline lookup yields CDR1 SGHAT and CDR2 FQDESV (reference sequence). Trimming took 2 bases from V and 5 from J; bases not matched to a gene: 3. The CDR3 loop spans 14 amino acids. The CDR3 DNA, read in part, is TGTGCCAGCAGCTTACACAGGGGCGAAAACATT. Protein: CASSLHRGENI. In full, the CDR3 reads CASSLHRGENIQYF. The full variable domain, in which reference TRBV11-1 and TRBJ2-4 provide the parts outside the CDR3, is EAEVAQSPRYKITEKSQAVAFWCDPISGHATLYWYRQILGQGPELLVQFQDESVVDDSQLPKDRFSAERLKGVDSTLKIQPAELGDSAMYLCASSLHRGENIQYFGAGTRLSVL.